This T cell receptor beta chain was sequenced in a study of T cells in Graves' hyperthyroidism and ophthalmopathy. Amplification of TCR beta CDR3 regions used RNA as the template. First-round RT-PCR targeting the TCR CDR3 was performed with the HTBI primer set. One entry per CDR3 protein, called by TCRdb with MiXCR from the multiplex PCR reads. The sample records more than 600,000 distinct CDR3 sequences, around 17% being singletons. There are a few counts of this clonotype. What it binds is not known. Germline lookup yields CDR1 MNHEY and CDR2 SVGEGT. The CDR3 totals 16 residues. V trimming: 6 bases; J trimming: 4 bases; junction bases outside the gene matches: 8. Findings of the study overall: Blood also held most thyroid clonotypes expanded beyond 0.001.

The gene calls are TRBV6-2 or TRBV6-3 and TRBJ2-2; 10 positions agree with TRBD1. Sequences were obtained from blood. The clonotype was recovered from a man in his late teens or twenties with Graves' hyperthyroidism. This chain's CDR3 is CASSVLRDRGTGELFF. CDR3 in DNA: TGTGCCAGCAGCGTACTCCGGGACAGGGGCACCGGGGAGCTGTTTTTT.